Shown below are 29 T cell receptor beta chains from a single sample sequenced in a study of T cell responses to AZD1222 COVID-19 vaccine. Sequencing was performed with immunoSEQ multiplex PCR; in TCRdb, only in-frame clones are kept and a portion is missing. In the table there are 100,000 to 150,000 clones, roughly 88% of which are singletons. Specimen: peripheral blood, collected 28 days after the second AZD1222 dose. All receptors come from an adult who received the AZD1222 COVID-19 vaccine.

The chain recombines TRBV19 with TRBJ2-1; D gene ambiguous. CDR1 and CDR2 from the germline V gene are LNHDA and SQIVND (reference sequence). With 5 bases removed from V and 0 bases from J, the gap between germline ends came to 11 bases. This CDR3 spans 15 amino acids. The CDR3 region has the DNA TGTGCCAGTAGTTTCGGGTTGAGCTCCTACAATGAGCAGTTCTTC. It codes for CASSFGLSSYNEQFF.

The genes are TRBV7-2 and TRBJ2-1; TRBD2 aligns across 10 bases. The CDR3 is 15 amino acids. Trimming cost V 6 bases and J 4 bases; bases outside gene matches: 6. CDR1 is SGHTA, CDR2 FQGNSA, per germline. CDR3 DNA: TGTGCCAGCAGTTTTGGGACTAGCGTGTACAATGAGCAGTTCTTC. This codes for CASSFGTSVYNEQFF. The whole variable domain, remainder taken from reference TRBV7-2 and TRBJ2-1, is GAGVSQSPSNKVTEKGKDVELRCDPISGHTALYWYRQSLGQGLEFLIYFQGNSAPDKSGLPSDRFSAERTGGSVSTLTIQRTQQEDSAVYLCASSFGTSVYNEQFFGPGTRLTVL.

This chain's CDR3 is CASSPTSGKSSEQFF. CDR3 sequence (DNA): TGTGCCAGCTCACCGACTAGCGGGAAGTCCTCTGAGCAGTTCTTC. The V call is TRBV18, the J call TRBJ2-1; 11 nucleotides match TRBD2. The V gene end was trimmed by 3 bases and the J gene end by 9 bases; junction bases not matched to a gene: 7. CDR1 and CDR2 from the germline V gene are KGHSH and LQKENI. This CDR3 region has 15 residues.

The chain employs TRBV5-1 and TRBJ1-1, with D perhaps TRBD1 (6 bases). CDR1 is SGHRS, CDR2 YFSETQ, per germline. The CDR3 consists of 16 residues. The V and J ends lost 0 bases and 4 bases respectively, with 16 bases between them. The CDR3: CASSLAGNVDSTEAFF. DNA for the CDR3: TGCGCCAGCAGCTTGGCCGGGAATGTGGACAGCACTGAAGCTTTCTTT.

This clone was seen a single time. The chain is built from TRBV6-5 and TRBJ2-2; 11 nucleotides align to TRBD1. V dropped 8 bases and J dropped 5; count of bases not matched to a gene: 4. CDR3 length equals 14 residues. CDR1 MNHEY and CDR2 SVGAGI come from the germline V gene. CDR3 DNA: TGTGCCAGCCTTGGGGACAGGGGGACCGGGGAGCTGTTTTTT. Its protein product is CASLGDRGTGELFF.

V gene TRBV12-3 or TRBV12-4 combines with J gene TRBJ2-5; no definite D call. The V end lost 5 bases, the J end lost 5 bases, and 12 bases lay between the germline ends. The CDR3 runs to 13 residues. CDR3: CASSPRRAETQYF. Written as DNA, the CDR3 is TGTGCCAGCAGTCCGCGCCGAGCGGAGACCCAGTACTTC.

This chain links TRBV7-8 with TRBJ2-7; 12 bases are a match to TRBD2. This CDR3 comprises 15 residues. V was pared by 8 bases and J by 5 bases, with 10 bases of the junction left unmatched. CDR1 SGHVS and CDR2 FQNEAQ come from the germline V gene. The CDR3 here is CASRRSSGRADEQYF. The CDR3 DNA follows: TGTGCCAGCCGACGTTCTAGCGGGAGGGCCGACGAGCAGTACTTC.

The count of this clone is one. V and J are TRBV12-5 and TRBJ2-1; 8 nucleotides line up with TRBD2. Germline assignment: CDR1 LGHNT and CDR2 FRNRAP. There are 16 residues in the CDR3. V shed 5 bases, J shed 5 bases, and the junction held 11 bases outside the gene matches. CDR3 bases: TGTGCTAGTGGTCCAGAGCGGGAGTATTTCCACAATGAGCAGTTCTTC. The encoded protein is CASGPEREYFHNEQFF.

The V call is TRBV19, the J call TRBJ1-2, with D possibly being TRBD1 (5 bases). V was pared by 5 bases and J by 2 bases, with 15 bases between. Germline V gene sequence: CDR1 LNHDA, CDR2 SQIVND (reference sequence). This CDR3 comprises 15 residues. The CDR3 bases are TGTGCCAGTAGTCCGCGCAGGGATCAGAACTATGGCTACACCTTC. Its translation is CASSPRRDQNYGYTF.

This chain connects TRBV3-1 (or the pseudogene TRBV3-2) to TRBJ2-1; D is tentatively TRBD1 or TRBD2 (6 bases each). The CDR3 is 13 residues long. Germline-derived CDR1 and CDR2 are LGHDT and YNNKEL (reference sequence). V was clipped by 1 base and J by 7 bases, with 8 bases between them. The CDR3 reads CASSQVGGNEQFF. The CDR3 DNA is TGTGCCAGCAGCCAAGTAGGGGGGAATGAGCAGTTCTTC.

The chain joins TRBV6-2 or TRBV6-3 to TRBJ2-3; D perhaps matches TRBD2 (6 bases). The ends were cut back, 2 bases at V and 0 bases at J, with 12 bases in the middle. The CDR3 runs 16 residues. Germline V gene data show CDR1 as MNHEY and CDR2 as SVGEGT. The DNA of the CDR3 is TGTGCCAGCAGTTACGGTCTAGCGATTAGCACAGATACGCAGTATTTT. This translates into CASSYGLAISTDTQYF.

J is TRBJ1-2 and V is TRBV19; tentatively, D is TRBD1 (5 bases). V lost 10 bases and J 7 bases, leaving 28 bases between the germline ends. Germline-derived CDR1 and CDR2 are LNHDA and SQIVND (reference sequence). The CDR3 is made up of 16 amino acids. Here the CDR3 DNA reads TGTGCCATCCGGGACTTTAGGTTGGCCGGAATTTCTGGCTACACCTTC. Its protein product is CAIRDFRLAGISGYTF.

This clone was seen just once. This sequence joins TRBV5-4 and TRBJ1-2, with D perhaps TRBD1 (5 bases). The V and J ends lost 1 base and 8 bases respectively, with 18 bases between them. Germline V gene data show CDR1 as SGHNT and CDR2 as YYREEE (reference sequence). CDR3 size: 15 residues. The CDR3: CASSLKYVQGEGYTF. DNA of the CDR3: TGTGCCAGCAGCTTGAAGTATGTCCAGGGTGAGGGCTACACCTTC.

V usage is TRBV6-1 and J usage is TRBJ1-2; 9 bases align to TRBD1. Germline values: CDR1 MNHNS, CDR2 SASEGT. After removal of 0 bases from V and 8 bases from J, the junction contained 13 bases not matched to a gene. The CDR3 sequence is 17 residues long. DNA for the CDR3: TGTGCCAGCAGTGAAGCAAGTCTAAGTCGACAGGGGGGAGGCTACACCTTC. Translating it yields CASSEASLSRQGGGYTF.

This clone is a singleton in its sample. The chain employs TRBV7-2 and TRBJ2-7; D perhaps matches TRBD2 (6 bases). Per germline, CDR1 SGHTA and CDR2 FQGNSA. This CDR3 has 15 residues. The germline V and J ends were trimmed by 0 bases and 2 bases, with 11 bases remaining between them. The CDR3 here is CASSLAGTGTYEQYF. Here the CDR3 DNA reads TGTGCCAGCAGCTTAGCCGGGACTGGAACCTACGAGCAGTACTTC.

In nucleotides, the CDR3 is TGTGCCAGCAGCATAGGAGCGGGAGGGGGTCCAGATACGCAGTATTTT. The encoded protein is CASSIGAGGGPDTQYF. The chain is built from TRBV7-8 and TRBJ2-3; TRBD2 aligns across 10 bases. The CDR3 runs 16 residues. From germline, CDR1 is SGHVS and CDR2 FQNEAQ. V shed 5 bases and J 4 bases; nucleotides not matched to a gene: 9.

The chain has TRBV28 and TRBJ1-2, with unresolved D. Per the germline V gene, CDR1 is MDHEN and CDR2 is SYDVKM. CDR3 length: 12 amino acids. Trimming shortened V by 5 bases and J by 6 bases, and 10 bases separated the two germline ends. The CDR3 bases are TGTGCCAGCAGTGAGAGGTTTGATGGCTACACCTTC. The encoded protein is CASSERFDGYTF.

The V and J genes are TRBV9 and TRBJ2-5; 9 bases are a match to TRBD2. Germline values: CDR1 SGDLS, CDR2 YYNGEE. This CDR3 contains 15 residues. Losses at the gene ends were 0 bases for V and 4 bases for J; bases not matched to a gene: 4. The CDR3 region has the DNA TGTGCCAGCAGCGTAGGGACTAGCGACGGAGAGACCCAGTACTTC. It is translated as CASSVGTSDGETQYF. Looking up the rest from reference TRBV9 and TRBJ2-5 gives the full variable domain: DSGVTQTPKHLITATGQRVTLRCSPRSGDLSVYWYQQSLDQGLQFLIQYYNGEERAKGNILERFSAQQFPDLHSELNLSSLELGDSALYFCASSVGTSDGETQYFGPGTRLLVL.

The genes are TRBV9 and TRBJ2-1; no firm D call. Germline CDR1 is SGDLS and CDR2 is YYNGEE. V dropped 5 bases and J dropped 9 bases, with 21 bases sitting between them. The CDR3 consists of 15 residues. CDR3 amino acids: CASSSPYERTGEQFF. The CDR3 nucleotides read TGTGCCAGCAGTAGCCCCTATGAGAGAACGGGTGAGCAGTTCTTC. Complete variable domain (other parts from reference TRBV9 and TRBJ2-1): DSGVTQTPKHLITATGQRVTLRCSPRSGDLSVYWYQQSLDQGLQFLIQYYNGEERAKGNILERFSAQQFPDLHSELNLSSLELGDSALYFCASSSPYERTGEQFFGPGTRLTVL.

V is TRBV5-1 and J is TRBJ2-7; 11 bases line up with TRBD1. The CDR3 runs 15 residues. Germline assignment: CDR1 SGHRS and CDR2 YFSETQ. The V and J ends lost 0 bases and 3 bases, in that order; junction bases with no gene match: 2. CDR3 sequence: CASSLGTGGYYEQYF. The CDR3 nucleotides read TGCGCCAGCAGCTTGGGGACAGGGGGCTACTACGAGCAGTACTTC.

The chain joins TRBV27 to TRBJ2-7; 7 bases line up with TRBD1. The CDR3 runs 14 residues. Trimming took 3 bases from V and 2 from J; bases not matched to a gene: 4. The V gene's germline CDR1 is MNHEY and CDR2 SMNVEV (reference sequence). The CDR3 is CASSFRDRAYEQYF. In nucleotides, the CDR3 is TGTGCCAGCAGTTTCCGTGACAGGGCCTACGAGCAGTACTTC.

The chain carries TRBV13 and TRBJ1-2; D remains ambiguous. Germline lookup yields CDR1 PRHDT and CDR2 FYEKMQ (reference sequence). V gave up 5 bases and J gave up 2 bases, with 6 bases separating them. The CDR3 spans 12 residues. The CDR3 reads CASSQSNYGYTF. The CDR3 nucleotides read TGTGCCAGCAGCCAGTCCAACTATGGCTACACCTTC.

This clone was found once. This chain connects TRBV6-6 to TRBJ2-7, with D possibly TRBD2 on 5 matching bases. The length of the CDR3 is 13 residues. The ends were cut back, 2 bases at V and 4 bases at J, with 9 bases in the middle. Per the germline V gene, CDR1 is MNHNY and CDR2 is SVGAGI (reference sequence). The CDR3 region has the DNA TGTGCCAGCAGTTACGATCGGGGATACGAGCAGTACTTC. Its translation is CASSYDRGYEQYF.

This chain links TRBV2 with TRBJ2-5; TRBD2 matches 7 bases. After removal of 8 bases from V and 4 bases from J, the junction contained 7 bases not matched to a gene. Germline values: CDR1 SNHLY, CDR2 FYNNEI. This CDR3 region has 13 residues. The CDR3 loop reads CASGAGLGETQYF. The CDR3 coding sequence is TGTGCCAGCGGGGCCGGACTAGGAGAGACCCAGTACTTC.

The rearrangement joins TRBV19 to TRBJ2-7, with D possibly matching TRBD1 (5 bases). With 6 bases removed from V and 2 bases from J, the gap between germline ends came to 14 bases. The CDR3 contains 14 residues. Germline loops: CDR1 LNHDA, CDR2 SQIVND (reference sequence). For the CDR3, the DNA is TGTGCCAGTAGAAGACGGCAGGACACCTACGAGCAGTACTTC. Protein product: CASRRRQDTYEQYF.

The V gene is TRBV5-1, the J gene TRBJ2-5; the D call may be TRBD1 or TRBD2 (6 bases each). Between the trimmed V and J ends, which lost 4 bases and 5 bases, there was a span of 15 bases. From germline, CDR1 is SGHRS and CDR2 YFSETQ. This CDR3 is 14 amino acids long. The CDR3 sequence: CASSGSGRGETQYF. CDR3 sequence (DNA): TGCGCCAGCAGCGGTAGCGGAAGGGGGGAGACCCAGTACTTC.

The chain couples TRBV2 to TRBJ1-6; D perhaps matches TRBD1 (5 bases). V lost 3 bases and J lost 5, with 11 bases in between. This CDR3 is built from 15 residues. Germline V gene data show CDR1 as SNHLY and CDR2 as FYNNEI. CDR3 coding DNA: TGTGCCAGCAGTGAGTCACAGGTTAATAATTCACCCCTCCACTTT. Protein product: CASSESQVNNSPLHF.

This CDR3 is CASSLFSGSSYEQYF. As DNA, the CDR3 is TGTGCCAGCAGCTTGTTTTCAGGGAGCTCCTACGAGCAGTACTTC. This chain uses TRBV11-1 with TRBJ2-7; tentatively, D is TRBD1 or TRBD2 (5 bases each). There are 15 residues in the CDR3. Germline V CDR1 and CDR2: SGHAT, FQDESV (reference sequence). The V end was cut by 3 bases, the J end by 0 bases, with 12 bases between.

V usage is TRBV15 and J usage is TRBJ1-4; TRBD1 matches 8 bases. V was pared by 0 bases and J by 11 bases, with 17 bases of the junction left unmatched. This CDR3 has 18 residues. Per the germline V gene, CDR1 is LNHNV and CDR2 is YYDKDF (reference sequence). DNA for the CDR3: TGTGCCACCAGCAGAGATTACGTAAGAGGGGCAGGGGGCGAGAAACTGTTTTTT. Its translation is CATSRDYVRGAGGEKLFF.